The 9 T cell receptor beta chains below all came from one sample that was sequenced in a study of cytomegalovirus exposure and HLA in healthy donors. Only in-frame clones appear in the TCRdb table, and some are missing; sequencing was by immunoSEQ multiplex PCR. The table includes over 200,000 clones, almost 90% detected once. Sequenced: PBMCs. Every receptor here comes from a woman aged 18-29 years in good health and CMV-seronegative.

The J gene is TRBJ1-2, the V gene TRBV6-5; 7 bases line up with TRBD1. Germline V gives CDR1 MNHEY, CDR2 SVGAGI. This CDR3 has 15 amino acids. With V trimmed by 3 bases and J by 4 bases, 8 bases remained unmatched. CDR3 residues: CASSYGRDSGYGYTF. In nucleotides, the CDR3 is TGTGCCAGCAGTTATGGGCGGGACAGTGGCTATGGCTACACCTTC.

The chain uses TRBV9 and TRBJ2-3, with D maybe TRBD2 (6 bases). The V gene's germline CDR1 is SGDLS and CDR2 YYNGEE. V was cut by 0 bases and J by 5 bases, with 16 bases left in between. The CDR3 is 16 amino acids. The CDR3 loop reads CASSVVGVGGGDTQYF. The CDR3 coding sequence is TGTGCCAGCAGCGTAGTGGGAGTGGGAGGCGGAGATACGCAGTATTTT.

This clone was seen a handful of times. This chain connects TRBV19 to TRBJ1-1; the D gene is possibly TRBD1 (5 bases). The CDR3 runs 15 residues. With 2 bases removed from V and 1 base from J, the gap between germline ends came to 11 bases. In germline, CDR1 is LNHDA, CDR2 SQIVND (reference sequence). The CDR3 sequence is CASSITRGRNTEAFF. CDR3 nucleotides: TGTGCCAGTAGTATAACGCGGGGGAGGAACACTGAAGCTTTCTTT.

The V gene is TRBV4-1, the J gene TRBJ2-1, with 7 bases that match TRBD1. The CDR3 spans 16 residues. Germline V gene data show CDR1 as MGHRA and CDR2 as YSYEKL. V trimming: 0 bases; J trimming: 5 bases; junction bases outside the gene matches: 7. As DNA, the CDR3 is TGCGCCAGCAGCCAAGATTGGGCAGGGGGTAACAATGAGCAGTTCTTC. Translating gives CASSQDWAGGNNEQFF.

The chain carries TRBV5-1 and TRBJ2-7; no definite D call. This CDR3 is 13 amino acids long. The V end was cut by 4 bases, the J end by 5 bases, with 13 bases between. Germline values: CDR1 SGHRS, CDR2 YFSETQ. For the CDR3, the DNA is TGCGCCAGCAGCGATGTGGGCCGCGACGAGCAGTACTTC. This sequence encodes CASSDVGRDEQYF.

The chain combines TRBV7-2 with TRBJ2-2, with D possibly TRBD1 on 6 matching bases. The CDR3 length is 15 residues. Trimming took 4 bases from V and 1 from J, leaving 10 bases between them. The germline gives CDR1 SGHTA, CDR2 FQGNSA. The CDR3: CASSSTGLNTGELFF. CDR3 nucleotide sequence: TGTGCCAGCAGCTCAACAGGGTTGAACACCGGGGAGCTGTTTTTT.

The chain carries TRBV6-6 and TRBJ2-7, with 10 bases lining up with TRBD2. Trimming took 4 bases from V and 2 from J; bases not matched to a gene: 5. CDR1 and CDR2 (germline): MNHNY, SVGAGI (reference sequence). This CDR3 has 15 amino acids. The CDR3 nucleotides are TGTGCCAGCAGTTTCCTAGCGGGAGAGGCCTACGAGCAGTACTTC. Translated: CASSFLAGEAYEQYF.

Only one count was recorded for this clone. The gene calls are TRBV19 and TRBJ1-5; TRBD1 agrees at 7 bases. Trimming took 7 bases from V and 7 from J; bases not matched to a gene: 10. Germline V gives CDR1 LNHDA, CDR2 SQIVND (reference sequence). The CDR3 consists of 14 residues. The CDR3 reads CASTPTGVGQPQHF. DNA for the CDR3: TGTGCCAGTACCCCTACAGGGGTTGGGCAGCCCCAGCATTTT.

CDR3 amino acids: CASSYVSYGYTF. The DNA for the CDR3 is TGTGCCAGCAGTTACGTCAGCTATGGCTACACCTTC. V and J are TRBV6-5 and TRBJ1-2; D call uncertain. This CDR3 comprises 12 residues. Trimming took 2 bases from V and 4 from J, leaving 5 bases between them. CDR1 is MNHEY and CDR2 is SVGAGI in the germline V gene.